Below, 28 T cell receptor beta chains from the same sample are listed, as sequenced in a study of immune evolution from preneoplasia to lung adenocarcinoma. Generated by immunoSEQ multiplex PCR, the TCRdb table keeps only in-frame clones and is missing some. This sample has 9,000 to 13,000 clones, with around 78% found just once. The sample consisted of FFPE minimally invasive lung adenocarcinoma tissue. The source of these receptors is a person aged 65 to 85 with lung adenocarcinoma.

This clone has only a few counts. The CDR3 region has the DNA TGTGCCAGCAGTTTTACGCTAGCCAAAAACATTCAGTACTTC. Amino acids: CASSFTLAKNIQYF. The chain has TRBV28 and TRBJ2-4; D call uncertain. CDR3 size: 14 residues. Trimming cost V 3 bases and J 0 bases, with 6 bases left between them. Germline V gene lookup returns CDR1 MDHEN and CDR2 SYDVKM. Full variable domain (rest looked up from reference TRBV28 and TRBJ2-4): DVKVTQSSRYLVKRTGEKVFLECVQDMDHENMFWYRQDPGLGLRLIYFSYDVKMKEKGDIPEGYSVSREKKERFSLILESASTNQTSMYLCASSFTLAKNIQYFGAGTRLSVL.

The rearrangement links TRBV7-9 to TRBJ2-1; the D gene is possibly TRBD1 (5 bases). From germline, CDR1 is SEHNR and CDR2 FQNEAQ (reference sequence). Trimming stripped 5 bases from V and 7 bases from J, with 12 bases between. The CDR3 is made up of 13 amino acids. CDR3 sequence: CASSTEQGNEQFF. The CDR3 DNA reads TGTGCCAGCAGCACAGAGCAGGGAAATGAGCAGTTCTTC.

The J gene is TRBJ2-5, the V gene TRBV5-8; perhaps TRBD1 as D (5 bases). The length of the CDR3 is 13 residues. Germline V gene data show CDR1 as SGHTS and CDR2 as YDEGEE. The V gene lost 2 bases and the J gene lost 5 bases, with 10 bases spanning the gap. CDR3 nucleotides: TGTGCCAGCAGCTTCCAGGGCCGGGAGACCCAGTACTTC. Protein product: CASSFQGRETQYF.

The chain uses TRBV6-5 and TRBJ2-7; perhaps TRBD2 as D (6 bases). The germline V and J ends were trimmed by 6 bases and 6 bases, with 15 bases remaining between them. The CDR3 has 13 residues. Per germline, CDR1 MNHEY and CDR2 SVGAGI. The CDR3 is CASSPGLNGEQYF. In nucleotides, the CDR3 is TGTGCCAGCAGCCCGGGACTGAATGGCGAGCAGTACTTC.

This chain uses TRBV7-8 with TRBJ1-2, with D possibly TRBD1 on 6 matching bases. Per germline, CDR1 SGHVS and CDR2 FQNEAQ. V shed 5 bases and J shed 4 bases, with 14 bases lying between them. The CDR3 has 14 amino acids. CDR3 protein: CASSLSGQTYGYTF. CDR3 in DNA: TGTGCCAGCAGCCTATCGGGACAAACCTATGGCTACACCTTC.

V usage is TRBV7-2 and J usage is TRBJ1-1, with D perhaps matching TRBD1 (6 bases). Germline values: CDR1 SGHTA, CDR2 FQGNSA. This CDR3 spans 17 amino acids. The V and J ends lost 2 bases and 8 bases respectively, with 24 bases between them. The CDR3 DNA is TGTGCCAGCAGCTTAAGGGGACAACGACTAACTCCCAGAGAAGCTTTCTTT. Translation gives CASSLRGQRLTPREAFF.

V gene TRBV18 combines with J gene TRBJ2-3; TRBD2 matches at 13 bases. The germline gives CDR1 KGHSH, CDR2 LQKENI. The V gene end was trimmed by 0 bases and the J gene end by 8 bases; junction bases not matched to a gene: 5. This CDR3 has 16 amino acids. In DNA, the CDR3 is TGTGCCAGCTCACCACCGGGACTAGCGGGGTATGGTACGCAGTATTTT. Protein product: CASSPPGLAGYGTQYF.

This chain connects TRBV4-1 to TRBJ1-5; no clear D gene. This CDR3 is built from 12 residues. Trimming shortened V by 1 base and J by 6 bases, and 4 bases separated the two germline ends. Germline CDR1 and CDR2: MGHRA and YSYEKL. CDR3 loop: CASSQVGQPQHF. The CDR3 DNA reads TGCGCCAGCAGCCAAGTTGGTCAGCCCCAGCATTTT.

This clone has a single count. V is TRBV11-2 and J is TRBJ2-1, with a possible D match to TRBD2 (6 bases). CDR1 is SGHAT, CDR2 FQNNGV, per germline. The CDR3 has 15 residues. V was trimmed by 1 base and J by 8 bases, leaving 15 bases between them. CDR3 residues: CASSLGVGGSDEQFF. CDR3 bases: TGTGCCAGCAGCTTAGGGGTTGGGGGGAGCGATGAGCAGTTCTTC.

The genes are TRBV7-9 and TRBJ1-4; 9 positions agree with TRBD1. V shed 8 bases and J 3 bases; nucleotides not matched to a gene: 7. The germline V gene encodes CDR1 SEHNR and CDR2 FQNEAQ (reference sequence). This CDR3 has 15 amino acids. The CDR3 DNA sequence: TGTGCCAGCGCCACAGGGGGCAAAGCTAATGAAAAACTGTTTTTT. Its translation: CASATGGKANEKLFF.

The rearrangement links TRBV19 to TRBJ2-7; TRBD2 might be the D (6 bases). The CDR3 consists of 16 residues. Trimming stripped 5 bases from V and 0 bases from J, with 17 bases between. Germline V gene lookup returns CDR1 LNHDA and CDR2 SQIVND (reference sequence). The CDR3 reads CASSLLADPSSYEQYF. In DNA form, the CDR3 reads TGTGCCAGTAGTCTCTTAGCGGACCCCTCCTCCTACGAGCAGTACTTC.

The chain carries TRBV6-5 and TRBJ1-2, with 8 bases that match TRBD1. With V trimmed by 6 bases and J by 3 bases, 3 bases remained unmatched. The CDR3 consists of 13 residues. The germline gives CDR1 MNHEY, CDR2 SVGAGI. The DNA of the CDR3 is TGTGCCAGCAGCCCGACAGGGGACTATGGCTACACCTTC. Translated, it gives CASSPTGDYGYTF.

V and J are TRBV15 and TRBJ1-3; D uncertain. The V end was cut by 5 bases, the J end by 0 bases, with 11 bases between. The CDR3 length is 15 residues. Looked up from germline, CDR1 is LNHNV and CDR2 is YYDKDF (reference sequence). CDR3 residues: CATSVGPNSGNTIYF. CDR3 nucleotides: TGTGCCACCAGCGTCGGACCGAACTCTGGAAACACCATATATTTT.

The chain is built from TRBV19 and TRBJ1-1; possible D gene TRBD1, 5 bases. The CDR3 extends over 14 amino acids. CDR1 LNHDA and CDR2 SQIVND come from the germline V gene (reference sequence). The V and J ends lost 3 bases and 3 bases respectively, with 11 bases between them. In nucleotides, the CDR3 is TGTGCCAGTAGTATCATTGACAGAGACACTGAAGCTTTCTTT. Translation: CASSIIDRDTEAFF.

This chain connects TRBV19 to TRBJ1-4; unclear D gene. The V gene lost 1 base and the J gene lost 10 bases, with 7 bases spanning the gap. The CDR3 length is 12 residues. The germline V gene has CDR1 LNHDA and CDR2 SQIVND (reference sequence). Here the CDR3 reads CASSIGATKLFF. CDR3 DNA sequence: TGTGCCAGTAGTATAGGAGCCACAAAACTGTTTTTT.

V and J are TRBV15 and TRBJ2-1; D is uncertain. Trimming removed 4 bases from V and 3 bases from J, with 10 bases in between. The CDR3 has 14 residues. Germline assignment: CDR1 LNHNV and CDR2 YYDKDF (reference sequence). CDR3 nucleotides: TGTGCCACCAGCACCGGGTACGACTACAATGAGCAGTTCTTC. Amino acids: CATSTGYDYNEQFF. Full variable domain (missing parts from reference TRBV15 and TRBJ2-1): DAMVIQNPRYQVTQFGKPVTLSCSQTLNHNVMYWYQQKSSQAPKLLFHYYDKDFNNEADTPDNFQSRRPNTSFCFLDIRSPGLGDTAMYLCATSTGYDYNEQFFGPGTRLTVL.

V usage is TRBV30 and J usage is TRBJ1-1; perhaps TRBD1 as D (5 bases). Looked up from germline, CDR1 is GTSNPN and CDR2 is SVGIG (reference sequence). V was cut by 3 bases and J by 3 bases, with 11 bases left in between. The CDR3 contains 13 residues. In DNA form, the CDR3 reads TGTGCCTGGAGCAGGGAGAGGTACACTGAAGCTTTCTTT. Its protein is CAWSRERYTEAFF.

The rearrangement uses TRBV6-1 and TRBJ1-2; D gene ambiguous. V was pared by 5 bases and J by 6 bases, with 10 bases between. CDR3 length: 12 residues. Germline CDR1 reads MNHNS; CDR2 reads SASEGT. As DNA, the CDR3 is TGTGCCAGCAGTCAATACCTCAATGGCTACACCTTC. This codes for CASSQYLNGYTF.

This chain's CDR3 is CASSRAGLNTEAFF. CDR3 nucleotides: TGTGCCAGCAGCCGCGCAGGGTTGAACACTGAAGCTTTCTTT. V is TRBV6-5 and J is TRBJ1-1, with a possible D match to TRBD1 (5 bases). V was shortened by 6 bases and J by 0 bases, with 11 bases between the two germline ends. The CDR3 covers 14 residues. CDR1 and CDR2 from the germline V gene are MNHEY and SVGAGI.

This chain uses TRBV28 with TRBJ2-7; the match to TRBD2 covers 11 bases. Losses at the gene ends were 3 bases for V and 5 bases for J; bases not matched to a gene: 9. Per germline, CDR1 MDHEN and CDR2 SYDVKM. The CDR3 has 16 amino acids. The CDR3 DNA is TGTGCCAGCAGTTTTGGGGCACTAGCGGGAGTCAACGAGCAGTACTTC. As protein: CASSFGALAGVNEQYF.

The chain recombines TRBV18 with TRBJ2-7, with TRBD2 matching 12 bases. The CDR3 consists of 16 residues. The V segment lost 2 bases and the J segment 6 bases; nucleotides outside the gene matches: 8. The V gene's germline CDR1 is KGHSH and CDR2 LQKENI. The DNA of the CDR3 is TGTGCCAGCTCACCAGCCAGACTAGCGGGAGTTGGCGAGCAGTACTTC. The encoded protein is CASSPARLAGVGEQYF. Together with reference TRBV18 and TRBJ2-7, the CDR3 gives the full variable domain: NAGVMQNPRHLVRRRGQEARLRCSPMKGHSHVYWYRQLPEEGLKFMVYLQKENIIDESGMPKERFSAEFPKEGPSILRIQQVVRGDSAAYFCASSPARLAGVGEQYFGPGTRLTVT.

The CDR3 loop reads CASSDRTSGELFF. The DNA of the CDR3 is TGTGCCAGCAGTGACCGGACTAGCGGGGAGCTGTTTTTT. The chain employs TRBV6-4 and TRBJ2-2; 7 bases map to TRBD2. The V gene's germline CDR1 is MRHNA and CDR2 SNTAGT. There are 13 residues in the CDR3. The ends lost 2 bases at V and 7 bases at J; junction bases unmatched: 1.

The chain recombines TRBV6-5 with TRBJ1-1; D is ambiguous. The germline CDR1 and CDR2 sequences are MNHEY and SVGAGI. V was cut by 5 bases and J by 3 bases, with 13 bases left in between. CDR3 length: 14 amino acids. This chain's CDR3 is CASSQTLIDTEAFF. DNA of the CDR3: TGTGCCAGCAGTCAGACCCTAATTGACACTGAAGCTTTCTTT.

J is TRBJ2-3 and V is TRBV7-9; D remains ambiguous. Germline-derived CDR1 and CDR2 are SEHNR and FQNEAQ (reference sequence). This CDR3 spans 12 amino acids. V lost 5 bases to trimming and J lost 0 bases, with 3 bases between them. The CDR3 DNA reads as TGTGCCAGCAGCCTTAGCACAGATACGCAGTATTTT. Protein product: CASSLSTDTQYF.

J is TRBJ2-5 and V is TRBV28; possibly TRBD1 for D (5 bases). The CDR3 consists of 13 residues. Trimming shortened V by 7 bases and J by 5 bases, and 14 bases separated the two germline ends. The germline V gene encodes CDR1 MDHEN and CDR2 SYDVKM. CDR3 in amino acids: CASNSSHRETQYF. The CDR3 DNA reads TGTGCCAGCAACTCATCCCACAGGGAGACCCAGTACTTC.

The chain uses TRBV9 and TRBJ1-6; D remains ambiguous. CDR3 size: 12 residues. CDR1 and CDR2 (germline): SGDLS, YYNGEE. Trimming took off 3 bases at V and 9 bases at J, with 7 bases between the two ends. CDR3 residues: CASSAGTSPLHF. The DNA for the CDR3 is TGTGCCAGCAGCGCCGGAACTTCACCCCTCCACTTT.

The CDR3 coding sequence is TGTGCCAGCAGTCCATCCTACTCTGGAAACACCATATATTTT. Amino acid sequence: CASSPSYSGNTIYF. The gene calls are TRBV2 and TRBJ1-3; D is unresolved. Germline loops: CDR1 SNHLY, CDR2 FYNNEI. V lost 5 bases to trimming and J lost 0 bases, with 8 bases between them. This CDR3 has 14 amino acids. The variable domain in full, with the rest retrieved from reference TRBV2 and TRBJ1-3, is EPEVTQTPSHQVTQMGQEVILRCVPISNHLYFYWYRQILGQKVEFLVSFYNNEISEKSEIFDDQFSVERPDGSNFTLKIRSTKLEDSAMYFCASSPSYSGNTIYFGEGSWLTVV.

The chain employs TRBV25-1 and TRBJ2-2; 10 bases map to TRBD2. Trimming cost V 2 bases and J 6 bases; bases outside gene matches: 6. The CDR3 is 16 residues long. CDR1 and CDR2 (germline): MGHDK, SYGVNS. In DNA form, the CDR3 reads TGTGCCAGCAGTGAACTGGAGCGGGAGGGCTCCGGGGAGCTGTTTTTT. It translates to CASSELEREGSGELFF. Filled out from reference TRBV25-1 and TRBJ2-2, the complete variable domain reads EADIYQTPRYLVIGTGKKITLECSQTMGHDKMYWYQQDPGMELHLIHYSYGVNSTEKGDLSSESTVSRIRTEHFPLTLESARPSHTSQYLCASSELEREGSGELFFGEGSRLTVL.